The rows below give T cell receptor beta chains drawn from one sample of a study of cytomegalovirus exposure and HLA in healthy donors. Measured with immunoSEQ multiplex PCR; TCRdb has only the in-frame clones, and not every one. The table records over 150,000 clones, around 69% of them present only once. The sequencing input was PBMCs. All receptors derive from a man between 60 and 75 years old in good health and CMV-seronegative. The CDR3 runs from the conserved cysteine through the conserved F or W. A D gene is named only where the DNA matches it firmly. Size tells how often a clone was seen (once, few, many) or the class of an expanded clone, and some rows leave it out.

J gene: TRBJ1-4
clone size: few
D gene: NA
V gene: TRBV28
CDR3 protein: CASSTLQGGEKLFF
CDR3 DNA: TGTGCCAGCAGTACGTTACAAGGGGGTGAAAAACTGTTTTTT

J gene: TRBJ2-7
clone size: NA
D gene: NA
V gene: TRBV6-5
CDR3 protein: CASSWAQGPYEQYF
CDR3 DNA: TGTGCCAGCAGTTGGGCTCAGGGGCCCTACGAGCAGTACTTC

J gene: TRBJ1-2
clone size: NA
D gene: NA
V gene: TRBV30
CDR3 protein: CAWSDRDYGYTF
CDR3 DNA: TGTGCCTGGAGTGACAGGGACTATGGCTACACCTTC

J gene: TRBJ1-4
clone size: NA
D gene: TRBD1
V gene: TRBV25-1
CDR3 protein: CASSGLGQGGEKLFF
CDR3 DNA: TGTGCCAGCAGTGGTCTGGGACAGGGGGGCGAAAAACTGTTTTTT

J gene: TRBJ2-1
clone size: few
D gene: TRBD1
V gene: TRBV19
CDR3 protein: CASSRGENRGIYNEQFF
CDR3 DNA: TGTGCCAGTAGTAGGGGGGAGAACAGGGGGATATACAATGAGCAGTTCTTC

J gene: TRBJ2-3
clone size: NA
D gene: NA
V gene: TRBV6-5
CDR3 protein: CASSLERGTDTQYF
CDR3 DNA: TGTGCCAGCAGTCTCGAACGGGGCACAGATACGCAGTATTTT

J gene: TRBJ2-3
clone size: NA
D gene: TRBD1
V gene: TRBV4-1
CDR3 protein: CASSRETGSADTQYF
CDR3 DNA: TGCGCCAGCAGCCGAGAGACAGGGAGCGCAGATACGCAGTATTTT

J gene: TRBJ2-1
clone size: NA
D gene: TRBD2
V gene: TRBV7-8
CDR3 protein: CASSFIAGEKFF
CDR3 DNA: TGTGCCAGCAGCTTCATAGCGGGGGAAAAGTTCTTC

J gene: TRBJ2-5
clone size: few
D gene: TRBD2
V gene: TRBV5-1
CDR3 protein: CASTLGLLRETQYF
CDR3 DNA: TGCGCCAGCACCCTGGGACTACTCAGAGAGACCCAGTACTTC

J gene: TRBJ2-5
clone size: once
D gene: TRBD2
V gene: TRBV11-3
CDR3 protein: CASSLLAGGVETQYF
CDR3 DNA: TGTGCCAGCAGCTTATTAGCGGGAGGGGTGGAGACCCAGTACTTC

J gene: TRBJ2-2
clone size: NA
D gene: NA
V gene: TRBV9
CDR3 protein: CASSLVANTGELFF
CDR3 DNA: TGTGCCAGCAGCCTAGTAGCGAACACCGGGGAGCTGTTTTTT

J gene: TRBJ2-7
clone size: NA
D gene: NA
V gene: TRBV7-2
CDR3 protein: CASSFTTPNYEQYF
CDR3 DNA: TGTGCCAGCAGCTTTACTACGCCTAACTACGAGCAGTACTTC

J gene: TRBJ2-2
clone size: once
D gene: NA
V gene: TRBV10-3
CDR3 protein: CAITNSNTGELFF
CDR3 DNA: TGTGCCATCACCAACTCGAACACCGGGGAGCTGTTTTTT

J gene: TRBJ1-1
clone size: NA
D gene: NA
V gene: TRBV7-9
CDR3 protein: CSSSSKVETGNGNTEAFF
CDR3 DNA: TGTTCCAGCAGCTCCAAGGTCGAGACAGGTAACGGGAACACTGAAGCTTTCTTT

J gene: TRBJ1-2
clone size: few
D gene: NA
V gene: TRBV6-1
CDR3 protein: CASSEAGRGYTF
CDR3 DNA: TGTGCCAGCAGTGAAGCGGGGCGGGGCTACACCTTC

J gene: TRBJ1-2
clone size: NA
D gene: TRBD1
V gene: TRBV27
CDR3 protein: CASSFDRVGYGYTF
CDR3 DNA: TGTGCCAGCAGTTTCGACAGGGTCGGCTATGGCTACACCTTC

J gene: TRBJ2-1
clone size: NA
D gene: TRBD1
V gene: TRBV5-4
CDR3 protein: CASSLGTGAVMEQFF
CDR3 DNA: TGTGCCAGCAGCTTGGGGACAGGGGCCGTCATGGAGCAGTTCTTC

J gene: TRBJ1-3
clone size: NA
D gene: NA
V gene: TRBV12-5
CDR3 protein: CASRGDSGNTIYF
CDR3 DNA: TGTGCTAGTCGCGGGGACTCTGGAAACACCATATATTTT

J gene: TRBJ1-1
clone size: NA
D gene: NA
V gene: TRBV7-9
CDR3 protein: CASSLARGDPNTEAFF
CDR3 DNA: TGTGCCAGCAGCTTAGCGCGGGGGGATCCTAACACTGAAGCTTTCTTT

J gene: TRBJ1-1
clone size: NA
D gene: NA
V gene: TRBV6-1
CDR3 protein: CASSEAFTGGRTEAFF
CDR3 DNA: TGTGCCAGCAGTGAAGCGTTCACGGGAGGGCGGACTGAAGCTTTCTTT

J gene: TRBJ2-7
clone size: NA
D gene: TRBD1
V gene: TRBV4-3
CDR3 protein: CASSQEQGSDEQYF
CDR3 DNA: TGCGCCAGCAGCCAAGAACAGGGGTCGGACGAGCAGTACTTC

J gene: TRBJ2-7
clone size: few
D gene: NA
V gene: TRBV6-5
CDR3 protein: CASHLLGGSEYEQYF
CDR3 DNA: TGTGCCAGCCACCTGCTTGGAGGATCGGAATACGAGCAGTACTTC